The entry below gives a single TCR beta chain sequence along with its context. Its antigen remains unknown. The data derive from a study of shared clonotypes between healthy human individuals. V was shortened by 6 bases and J by 0 bases, with 7 bases between the two germline ends. Germline V CDR1 and CDR2: MNHEY, SMNVEV (reference sequence). There are 13 residues in the CDR3. Donors had no recently reported acute infections or vaccinations and were HIV-negative. Overall study findings and caveats: Compared with clonotypes that all four donors shared, non-shared clonotypes had lower generation probabilities.

Produced via immunoSEQ multiplex PCR; TCRdb's table is partial and in-frame only. The profile covers approximately 1,500,000 clones, with roughly 98% appearing a single time and about 0.45% taken by the ten largest. The sequencing sample was made of naive CD4+ T cells sorted from blood. Subset indicated: CD45RA+ positively selected. The rearrangement joins TRBV27 to TRBJ2-3, with D hard to call. The clonotype comes from a man aged 25-45 years in good health. CDR3 sequence reads: CASRSLSTDTQYF. As DNA, the CDR3 is TGTGCCAGCAGGTCCCTAAGCACAGATACGCAGTATTTT.